This entry lists 18 T cell receptor beta chains sequenced from one sample in a study of PD-L1 blockade in urothelial cancer. The time point: pretreatment peripheral blood. Sequencing used immunoSEQ multiplex PCR; TCRdb keeps in-frame clones, though not all of them. This sample carries tens of thousands of clones, over 80% of them seen once, and the ten largest clones take about a tenth. This material consisted of PBMCs, taken around atezolizumab (anti-PD-L1) treatment. All receptors come from a woman in her seventies with urothelial cancer.

This clone was found once. The chain uses TRBV5-1 and TRBJ2-2; 10 bases align to TRBD1. Germline V CDR1 and CDR2: SGHRS, YFSETQ. The trim removed 3 bases at V and 7 bases at J, leaving 6 bases unmatched. The CDR3 loop spans 15 amino acids. The CDR3: CASSSQTGGVGELFF. In DNA, the CDR3 is TGCGCCAGCAGCTCCCAGACAGGGGGCGTCGGGGAGCTGTTTTTT.

This chain uses TRBV6-6 with TRBJ2-7; 8 positions agree with TRBD1. CDR3 length equals 15 residues. From germline, CDR1 is MNHNY and CDR2 SVGAGI (reference sequence). The trim removed 5 bases at V and 0 bases at J, leaving 6 bases unmatched. Here the CDR3 DNA reads TGTGCCAGCAGTCAATCGGGACAGGCCTCCTACGAGCAGTACTTC. Translated, it gives CASSQSGQASYEQYF.

V gene TRBV30 combines with J gene TRBJ1-6, with a possible D match to TRBD1 (6 bases). The germline V and J ends were trimmed by 0 bases and 7 bases, with 7 bases remaining between them. The CDR3 loop spans 13 amino acids. Germline lookup yields CDR1 GTSNPN and CDR2 SVGIG (reference sequence). CDR3 in amino acids: CAWSVQGNSPLHF. CDR3 nucleotides: TGTGCCTGGAGTGTACAGGGAAATTCACCCCTCCACTTT.

This chain links TRBV7-9 with TRBJ2-7, with 7 bases aligning to TRBD2. J lost 3 bases, V lost 4 bases, and 15 bases had no gene match. The CDR3 totals 17 residues. Germline CDR1 and CDR2: SEHNR and FQNEAQ (reference sequence). The CDR3, as DNA: TGTGCCAGCAGCTCCCCACGACGCGGGACGGGGGGCTACGAGCAGTACTTC. Translating it yields CASSSPRRGTGGYEQYF.

This chain joins TRBV2 and TRBJ2-3; TRBD2 aligns across 8 bases. Unmatched junction bases numbered 12, after V lost 4 bases and J lost 0 bases. Looked up from germline, CDR1 is SNHLY and CDR2 is FYNNEI. The CDR3 covers 18 residues. The CDR3 sequence: CASSVGGGLSSSTDTQYF. CDR3 nucleotide sequence: TGTGCCAGCAGTGTTGGCGGGGGGCTGTCTTCTAGCACAGATACGCAGTATTTT.

This chain connects TRBV18 to TRBJ1-5; D is unclear. V lost 4 bases to trimming and J lost 6 bases, with 10 bases between them. Looked up from germline, CDR1 is KGHSH and CDR2 is LQKENI. The CDR3 is 13 residues long. The CDR3 region has the DNA TGTGCCAGCTCACGAGGGAAACGTCAGCCCCAGCATTTT. It encodes CASSRGKRQPQHF.

The rearrangement uses TRBV6-5 and TRBJ1-2; the match to TRBD1 covers 10 bases. In germline, CDR1 is MNHEY, CDR2 SVGAGI. The junction had 4 bases not matched to a gene; V was cut back by 5 bases and J by 4 bases. CDR3 length: 14 residues. The chain's CDR3 is CASSIRDRGYGYTF. CDR3 in DNA: TGTGCCAGCAGTATCCGGGACAGGGGCTATGGCTACACCTTC.

The chain carries TRBV5-6 and TRBJ1-4; TRBD1 matches at 9 bases. This CDR3 is built from 14 residues. The germline CDR1 and CDR2 sequences are SGHDT and YYEEEE. The V segment lost 2 bases and the J segment 6 bases; nucleotides outside the gene matches: 2. CDR3 in DNA: TGTGCCAGCAGCTTACAGGGGGCGTATGAAAAACTGTTTTTT. Translated: CASSLQGAYEKLFF.

This chain links TRBV10-3 with TRBJ2-7; 9 nucleotides agree with TRBD1. The CDR3 has 15 amino acids. V was pared by 3 bases and J by 7 bases, with 10 bases of the junction left unmatched. Germline CDR1 and CDR2: ENHRY and SYGVKD. CDR3 in amino acids: CAISDGDRAGEEQYF. The CDR3 bases are TGTGCCATCAGTGATGGGGACAGGGCAGGTGAGGAGCAGTACTTC.

The rearrangement joins TRBV5-4 to TRBJ2-5; 8 bases align to TRBD1. The CDR3 loop spans 17 amino acids. From germline, CDR1 is SGHNT and CDR2 YYREEE (reference sequence). V was clipped by 2 bases and J by 1 base; unmatched bases: 10. The CDR3 sequence: CASSFGQGAFGQETQYF. CDR3 coding DNA: TGTGCCAGCAGCTTCGGGCAGGGGGCTTTTGGCCAAGAGACCCAGTACTTC.

This clone is termed medium-sized (0.01 to 0.1%). This chain uses TRBV4-3 with TRBJ2-2, with D maybe TRBD1 (6 bases). There are 19 residues in the CDR3. Per germline, CDR1 LGHNA and CDR2 YSLEER. V dropped 0 bases and J dropped 2 bases, with 19 bases sitting between them. Here the CDR3 reads CASSQDRFAGALNTGELFF. For the CDR3, the DNA is TGCGCCAGCAGCCAAGATCGATTTGCAGGGGCCCTCAACACCGGGGAGCTGTTTTTT.

The J gene is TRBJ2-7, the V gene TRBV10-3; 7 nucleotides agree with TRBD2. Germline assignment: CDR1 ENHRY and CDR2 SYGVKD. The CDR3 totals 14 residues. J was trimmed by 3 bases and V by 8 bases; bases with no gene match: 10. The CDR3 region is CAISPGGSYYEQYF. In DNA, the CDR3 is TGTGCCATCTCACCGGGAGGTTCATACTACGAGCAGTACTTC.

The genes are TRBV5-6 and TRBJ1-2; perhaps TRBD1 as D (5 bases). This CDR3 contains 12 residues. V gave up 1 base and J gave up 8 bases, with 9 bases separating them. Per germline, CDR1 SGHDT and CDR2 YYEEEE. The CDR3 region has the DNA TGTGCCAGCAGCTTGAGGGGCTGGGGCTACACCTTC. Translated: CASSLRGWGYTF. Supplemented by reference TRBV5-6 and TRBJ1-2, the full variable domain reads DAGVTQSPTHLIKTRGQQVTLRCSPKSGHDTVSWYQQALGQGPQFIFQYYEEEERQRGNFPDRFSGHQFPNYSSELNVNALLLGDSALYLCASSLRGWGYTFGSGTRLTVV.

V is TRBV21-1 and J is TRBJ2-7; TRBD2, the table's D call, lacks a check against the DNA. TRBV21-1 is assigned pseudogene status. The CDR3 is made up of 16 amino acids. CDR3 DNA sequence: TGTGCCAGCAGGGGGATAGCGGGATGGGCGCTCTACGAGCAGTACTTC. The encoded protein is CASRGIAGWALYEQYF.

This chain uses TRBV5-1 with TRBJ2-1; possibly TRBD1 for D (6 bases). This CDR3 spans 15 amino acids. Trimming removed 8 bases from V and 0 bases from J, with 15 bases in between. Germline-derived CDR1 and CDR2 are SGHRS and YFSETQ. The CDR3 is CASRGTGLSYNEQFF. CDR3 coding DNA: TGCGCCAGTAGGGGAACAGGGCTCTCCTACAATGAGCAGTTCTTC.

This chain joins TRBV11-2 and TRBJ2-7; possible D gene TRBD2, 5 bases. This CDR3 comprises 14 residues. V was pared by 1 base and J by 3 bases, with 10 bases between. Per germline, CDR1 SGHAT and CDR2 FQNNGV. In DNA, the CDR3 is TGTGCCAGCAGCTTAGCGGGAAAAAACTACGAGCAGTACTTC. Translating it yields CASSLAGKNYEQYF.

The chain links TRBV7-7 to TRBJ2-5; 7 positions agree with TRBD2. The germline V gene encodes CDR1 SSHAT and CDR2 FNYEAQ (reference sequence). The CDR3 is made up of 15 amino acids. V was pared by 8 bases and J by 7 bases, with 16 bases of the junction left unmatched. CDR3 coding DNA: TGTGCCAGCGCTGCGTCGGCTAGCGGTTTTACGACCCAGTACTTC. Its protein product is CASAASASGFTTQYF.

On this clone itself: This sample includes further DNA sequences coding for the same CDR3. This chain connects TRBV2 to TRBJ1-2; a weak D match, TRBD1 (6 bases). This CDR3 contains 13 residues. Germline V gene sequence: CDR1 SNHLY, CDR2 FYNNEI. The germline V and J ends were trimmed by 2 bases and 3 bases, with 7 bases remaining between them. The CDR3 spells CASSEYRDYGYTF. The DNA for the CDR3 is TGTGCCAGCAGTGAATACAGGGACTATGGCTACACCTTC.